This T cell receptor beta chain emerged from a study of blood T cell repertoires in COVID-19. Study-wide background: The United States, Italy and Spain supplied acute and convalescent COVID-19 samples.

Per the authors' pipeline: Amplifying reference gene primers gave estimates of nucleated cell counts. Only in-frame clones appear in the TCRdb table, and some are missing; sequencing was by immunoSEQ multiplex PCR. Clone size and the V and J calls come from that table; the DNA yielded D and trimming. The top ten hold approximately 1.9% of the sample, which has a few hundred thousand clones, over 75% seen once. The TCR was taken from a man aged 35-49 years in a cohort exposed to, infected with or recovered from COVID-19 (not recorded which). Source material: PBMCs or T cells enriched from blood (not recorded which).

The CDR3 bases are TGTGCCAGCAGCTTGACTAGCGGGAGGGTAGAGACCCAGTACTTC. Its translation: CASSLTSGRVETQYF. This chain connects TRBV28 to TRBJ2-5, with 14 positions matching TRBD2. The V segment lost 6 bases and the J segment 4 bases; nucleotides outside the gene matches: 4. The CDR3 runs 15 residues. Germline assignment: CDR1 MDHEN and CDR2 SYDVKM.